Here is one T cell receptor (beta chain) with its context. Sequencing used immunoSEQ multiplex PCR; TCRdb keeps in-frame clones, though not all of them. The sample gives approximately 210,000 clones, about nine tenths of which show up once; 11% is in the top ten. Germline assignment: CDR1 SQVTM and CDR2 ANQGSEA. CDR3 length: 11 residues. J was trimmed by 10 bases and V by 6 bases; bases with no gene match: 7. This sample is drawn from a study of blood T cell repertoires in COVID-19. The wider study: T cells, B-cell-depleted T cells, or PBMCs provided the cDNA or gDNA that served as material.

The TCR comes from a man aged 50 to 59 with COVID-19, enrolled during active disease. The rearrangement links TRBV29-1 to TRBJ1-2; TRBD1 matches at 8 bases. Specimen: peripheral blood. CDR3 bases: TGCAGCGTCCGGACAGGGTTGTTCTACACCTTC. Residues: CSVRTGLFYTF. The whole variable domain, remainder taken from reference TRBV29-1 and TRBJ1-2, is SAVISQKPSRDICQRGTSLTIQCQVDSQVTMMFWYRQQPGQSLTLIATANQGSEATYESGFVIDKFPISRPNLTFSTLTVSNMSPEDSSIYLCSVRTGLFYTFGSGTRLTVV.